This T cell receptor beta chain was recorded in a study of cytomegalovirus exposure and HLA in healthy donors. Looking at the study overall: Genetic ancestry analysis placed about 84% of the 300 to 400 donors that were genotyped in the Caucasian-associated cluster. Findings and caveats of the study: TCR beta V- and J-gene trimming, according to a later analysis, was linked to a missense DCLRE1C variant. More than 150 TCR beta chains were listed as cytomegalovirus-associated. Earlier analysis yielded a pattern in which most TCR beta V segments were productive about 90% or about 30% of the time.

The CDR3 runs to 17 residues. On this clone: As yet, its antigen is unknown.

In the PCR, 60 Vbeta and 13 Jbeta primers were used. Libraries were prepared by immunoSEQ multiplex PCR; TCRdb keeps only in-frame clonotypes and omits some of them. The table has 95,000 to 110,000 clones, about 79% seen once; the top ten hold around 6.1%. The rearrangement links TRBV12-2 to TRBJ1-4. TRBV12-2 is a listed pseudogene. The TCR comes from a man aged 55 to 70 in good health and CMV-seropositive. The sequenced material came from PBMCs. For the CDR3, the DNA is TGTGCAAGTCGCTTAGCCGAGAGCGGGACGGCTAATGAAAAACTGTTTTTT. It is translated as CASRLAESGTANEKLFF.